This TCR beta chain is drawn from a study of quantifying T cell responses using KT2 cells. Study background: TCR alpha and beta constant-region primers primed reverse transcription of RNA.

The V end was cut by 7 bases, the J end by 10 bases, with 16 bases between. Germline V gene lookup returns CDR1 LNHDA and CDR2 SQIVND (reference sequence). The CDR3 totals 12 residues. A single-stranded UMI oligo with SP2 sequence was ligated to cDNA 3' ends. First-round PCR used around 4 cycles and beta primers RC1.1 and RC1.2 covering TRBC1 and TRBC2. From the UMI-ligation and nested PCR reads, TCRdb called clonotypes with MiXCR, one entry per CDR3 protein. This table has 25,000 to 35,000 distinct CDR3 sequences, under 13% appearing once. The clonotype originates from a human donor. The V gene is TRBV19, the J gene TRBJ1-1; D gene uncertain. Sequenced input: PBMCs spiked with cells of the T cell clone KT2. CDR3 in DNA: TGTGCCAGTATCCAAACTCTCGGAGGAGCTTTCTTT. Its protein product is CASIQTLGGAFF.